The sequence of this TCR beta chain was determined in a study of blood T cell repertoires in COVID-19 (dated by TCRdb to about 2020). About the investigation overall: The collaborator samples originated in the United States, Italy and Spain and spanned the acute and convalescent phases of COVID-19. Deeply sampled blood TCRbeta repertoires from subjects exposed to, actively infected with, or recovered from COVID-19 were included in the dataset. The material from the prospective study consisted of cDNA or gDNA derived from T cells, B-cell-depleted T cells, or PBMCs. The samples were drawn from the first 160 participants of the ongoing ImmuneRACE study and from 1,254 subjects provided by 6 global collaborators. HLA class I and class II types, where available, came from metadata supplied by the sample provider rather than from assay-based typing. The repertoires were released in a freely available public database intended as a resource for research on the immune response to SARS-CoV-2. Sample metadata almost always included a de-identified subject ID, COVID-19 status, age in years and sex.

TCRbeta CDR3 regions were amplified from genomic DNA by means of the immunoSEQ Assay, a bias-controlled multiplex PCR. Per the source publication's procedure: The number of nucleated cells in each sample was estimated from the amplification of reference gene primers within the assay. To quantify the absolute abundance of each unique TCRbeta CDR3 rearrangement, sequence reads were collapsed and filtered. For each sample, productive Simpson clonality was calculated as the square root of Simpson's diversity index across productive rearrangements. This is the immuneACCESS table as TCRdb keeps it, with only in-frame sequences that have V and J called. A part of the clones is gone; compared with another copy, unresolved V genes explain less than half, and the rest is unexplained. That table supplies the V and J calls and clone size; D and trimming were determined from the DNA. Recorded for this sample are a few hundred thousand clones; more than 75% of them occurred a single time. The ten largest clonotypes hold approximately 6.2% of the sample.

Samples from volunteer blood donors who had recovered from COVID-19 were contributed by a second Seattle source. Whole blood was collected in K2EDTA tubes by collaborating institutions according to the institutions' own protocols. Collaborator samples were shipped for TCRbeta analysis as frozen whole blood, isolated PBMCs, or DNA extracted from either sample type. Points on this clone: Its antigen is not yet known. No much larger clone exists at a distance of one base, and base qualities are not known.

General study outcomes and caveats: How much clinical and demographic metadata was included differed by source and by participant, and the metadata was provided uncurated.

The germline V gene (reference sequence) gives CDR1 as LGHDT and CDR2 as YNNKEL. Spanning cysteine to phenylalanine, the CDR3 consists of 13 amino acids. Of the read, only the CDR3 DNA is kept; its 39 bases are in frame from base 1. Between the V and J ends, shortened by 1 base and 1 base respectively, the junction contains 4 bases. The chain joins TRBV3-1 (or the pseudogene TRBV3-2) to TRBJ1-1; the D gene cannot be named for sure. The clonotype originates from a man between 60 and 75 years old who had recovered from COVID-19. Material: peripheral blood. The CDR3 region: CASSQVRNTEAFF. The DNA sequence is TGTGCCAGCAGCCAAGTCAGGAACACTGAAGCTTTCTTT.